The source of this T cell receptor (beta chain) is a study of regulatory T cells in long-lasting Graves disease. The overall study: With positive TSH receptor antibodies and over 5 years of antithyroid drugs, Graves' disease was considered persistent. Study conclusions and caveats: Among samples with persistent disease, TRBV28, TRBJ1-2 and TRBJ2-5 were favored.

This clonotype was detected a few times. As yet, its antigen is unknown. The germline CDR1 and CDR2 sequences are SGHAT and FQNNGV. Losses at the gene ends were 1 base for V and 7 bases for J; bases not matched to a gene: 6. This CDR3 has 15 amino acids. Described time point: persistent/refractory GD, antithyroid drugs over 5 years with positive TRAb. Construction of the TCR library relied on RNA isolated from PBMCs. Both iRepertoire HTBI primers and Arm-PCR of CDR3 regions were used to build the TCR beta libraries. TCRdb re-analysed the multiplex PCR reads in MiXCR, keeping a single row per CDR3 protein. The sample records hundreds of thousands of distinct CDR3 sequences, about 22% being singletons.

This TCR was sampled from a female donor with Graves disease. The chain has TRBV11-2 and TRBJ2-1, with 8 bases lining up with TRBD1. This material consisted of peripheral blood mononuclear cells (PBMCs), taken when the disease was refractory, from a patient treated with antithyroid drugs. The CDR3 here is CASSLALQGENEQFF. Written as DNA, the CDR3 is TGTGCCAGCAGCTTAGCCCTACAGGGGGAAAATGAGCAGTTCTTC.